This entry lists 21 T cell receptor beta chains sequenced from one sample in a study of CXCR3-negative and CXCR3-positive naive CD8 T cells. Through 5' RACE with UMI labels, the TRB cDNA libraries were prepared. TCRdb reanalyzed the 5' RACE reads, giving one entry per CDR3 protein sequence and no DNA. With more than 80,000 distinct CDR3 sequences in the sample, the ten largest clones hold approximately 0.37%. Study-level results: CXCR3-positive naive cells carried more hydrophobic TRB CDR3s than CXCR3-negative naive cells did.

For these TCRs, the target antigens are not known. The sequenced sample was naive CXCR3+ CD8+ T cells from blood. Described subset: CD45RO-CCR7+CD27+CD95- naive CD8+ T cells expressing CXCR3 (TNR3+). The receptor source for this set is a human donor in good health. Some clones in this sample may be carry-over from other donors' samples.

CDR3 protein: CSAEKTRGGEQYF. The chain uses TRBV20-1 and TRBJ2-7; TCRdb's assignment of TRBD1 cannot be checked, as there is no DNA. Germline assignment: CDR1 DFQATT and CDR2 SNEGSKA (reference sequence). The CDR3 length is 13 residues.

The rearrangement joins TRBV28 to TRBJ2-3; TCRdb calls TRBD2, which cannot be checked without DNA. The CDR3 sequence is 16 residues long. Germline CDR1 is MDHEN and CDR2 is SYDVKM. The CDR3 reads CASSSPGTSGTDTQYF.

The chain has TRBV7-9 and TRBJ1-1. Germline assignment: CDR1 SEHNR and CDR2 FQNEAQ (reference sequence). The CDR3 is 15 amino acids. The CDR3 reads CASTFPGGPQTEAFF.

The chain joins TRBV28 to TRBJ2-1; TCRdb gives TRBD2 as the D gene, but with no DNA this cannot be confirmed. The germline V gene has CDR1 MDHEN and CDR2 SYDVKM. This CDR3 region has 16 residues. CDR3 loop: CATSSRGLSSYNEQFF. Full variable domain (outside the CDR3, taken from reference TRBV28 and TRBJ2-1): DVKVTQSSRYLVKRTGEKVFLECVQDMDHENMFWYRQDPGLGLRLIYFSYDVKMKEKGDIPEGYSVSREKKERFSLILESASTNQTSMYLCATSSRGLSSYNEQFFGPGTRLTVL.

The rearrangement joins TRBV9 to TRBJ1-1; TCRdb outputs TRBD1, but without DNA this stays unchecked. The CDR3 totals 17 residues. Germline V lookup: CDR1 SGDLS, CDR2 YYNGEE. Here the CDR3 reads CASSATVMGQVNTEAFF. Looking up the rest from reference TRBV9 and TRBJ1-1 gives the full variable domain: DSGVTQTPKHLITATGQRVTLRCSPRSGDLSVYWYQQSLDQGLQFLIQYYNGEERAKGNILERFSAQQFPDLHSELNLSSLELGDSALYFCASSATVMGQVNTEAFFGQGTRLTVV.

This chain joins TRBV5-1 and TRBJ1-2. Germline lookup yields CDR1 SGHRS and CDR2 YFSETQ. The CDR3 totals 11 residues. CDR3 residues: CASRGNYGYTF. The full variable domain, rest sourced from reference TRBV5-1 and TRBJ1-2, is KAGVTQTPRYLIKTRGQQVTLSCSPISGHRSVSWYQQTPGQGLQFLFEYFSETQRNKGNFPGRFSGRQFSNSRSEMNVSTLELGDSALYLCASRGNYGYTFGSGTRLTVV.

This rearrangement joins TRBV29-1 to TRBJ1-2. The CDR3 has 15 residues. Germline V lookup: CDR1 SQVTM, CDR2 ANQGSEA. CDR3 sequence reads: CSVEDPGRLDYGYTF. The entire variable domain, with the rest obtained from reference TRBV29-1 and TRBJ1-2, is as follows: SAVISQKPSRDICQRGTSLTIQCQVDSQVTMMFWYRQQPGQSLTLIATANQGSEATYESGFVIDKFPISRPNLTFSTLTVSNMSPEDSSIYLCSVEDPGRLDYGYTFGSGTRLTVV.

This chain's CDR3 is CSVEDPFSYEQYF. This chain connects TRBV29-1 to TRBJ2-7. The CDR3 extends over 13 amino acids. Germline CDR1 is SQVTM and CDR2 is ANQGSEA.

The chain recombines TRBV5-4 with TRBJ2-1. The CDR3 is 15 residues long. Germline assignment: CDR1 SGHNT and CDR2 YYREEE (reference sequence). The chain's CDR3 is CASSLDPSSYNEQFF.

V usage is TRBV3-1 and J usage is TRBJ1-1; the D call of TRBD1 rests on TCRdb alone, since no DNA is present to check it. The CDR3 has 16 residues. Germline V gives CDR1 LGHDT, CDR2 YNNKEL (reference sequence). This CDR3 reads CASSQAPGQGNTEAFF.

The genes are TRBV7-9 and TRBJ2-7; TCRdb designates TRBD1, a call that cannot be tested without DNA. The germline V gene encodes CDR1 SEHNR and CDR2 FQNEAQ (reference sequence). The CDR3 has 16 residues. CDR3 region: CASSLATGRDFYEQYF.

The chain joins TRBV29-1 to TRBJ2-5; the D call from TCRdb, TRBD1, cannot be confirmed without DNA. The CDR3 totals 14 residues. Per germline, CDR1 SQVTM and CDR2 ANQGSEA. The chain's CDR3 is CSAGKQGGGETQYF.

Here the CDR3 reads CASSRGLAGTAGELFF. The V and J genes are TRBV2 and TRBJ2-2; no DNA is available, so the TRBD2 call from TCRdb remains unchecked. The CDR3 contains 16 residues. CDR1 and CDR2 (germline): SNHLY, FYNNEI. Full variable domain (remainder filled in from reference TRBV2 and TRBJ2-2): EPEVTQTPSHQVTQMGQEVILRCVPISNHLYFYWYRQILGQKVEFLVSFYNNEISEKSEIFDDQFSVERPDGSNFTLKIRSTKLEDSAMYFCASSRGLAGTAGELFFGEGSRLTVL.

This chain joins TRBV19 and TRBJ1-1. There are 17 residues in the CDR3. The germline V gene has CDR1 LNHDA and CDR2 SQIVND (reference sequence). The CDR3 spells CASSTTLEGQMNTEAFF.

The chain is built from TRBV10-3 and TRBJ1-1. Germline CDR1 is ENHRY and CDR2 is SYGVKD. The CDR3 has 13 residues. The CDR3 sequence: CATASAQNTEAFF.

The gene calls are TRBV4-1 and TRBJ2-7. Germline CDR1 and CDR2: MGHRA and YSYEKL. This CDR3 has 15 residues. The CDR3 reads CASSMTLGSSYEQYF.

V usage is TRBV7-9 and J usage is TRBJ2-7; TCRdb calls TRBD1, which cannot be checked without DNA. Germline V gene sequence: CDR1 SEHNR, CDR2 FQNEAQ (reference sequence). The CDR3 sequence is 13 residues long. The CDR3 loop reads CASARGTAYEQYF.

The rearrangement uses TRBV7-6 and TRBJ2-5. CDR1 is SGHVS, CDR2 FNYEAQ, per germline. This CDR3 is built from 14 residues. The CDR3 here is CASSLRGNQETQYF.

CDR3 amino acids: CASSLALGWNAYEQYF. V is TRBV7-9 and J is TRBJ2-7. CDR3 length: 16 amino acids. Per germline, CDR1 SEHNR and CDR2 FQNEAQ (reference sequence).

This sequence joins TRBV7-9 and TRBJ1-1. Per the germline V gene, CDR1 is SEHNR and CDR2 is FQNEAQ (reference sequence). The CDR3 consists of 12 residues. CDR3 residues: CASSAGITEAFF.

This chain connects TRBV6-2 or TRBV6-3 to TRBJ2-3; TCRdb returns TRBD2, unconfirmable since there is no DNA. The CDR3 is 13 residues long. In germline, CDR1 is MNHEY, CDR2 SVGEGT. CDR3 residues: CASSSGATDTQYF.